A single TCR beta chain is shown here with its context. Per the germline V gene, CDR1 is LNHDA and CDR2 is SQIVND (reference sequence). This CDR3 is 14 amino acids long. V was trimmed by 8 bases and J by 0 bases, leaving 10 bases between them. The data are from a study of T-cell reconstitution after alpha-beta-depleted transplantation in children. Preparation of the TCRbeta library used unique molecular identifiers. A single record per CDR3 protein comes from TCRdb applying MiXCR to the PCR reads. Here the sample spans over 70,000 distinct CDR3 sequences, over 9% being singletons. The chain uses TRBV19 and TRBJ2-2, with D perhaps matching TRBD2 (6 bases). The source was PBMCs from the stem cell graft donor, collected from the stem cell graft. The sequence was collected from a human donor who donated a stem cell graft to a child with inherited bone marrow failure. CDR3: CASRGTPNTGELFF. The CDR3 DNA is TGTGCCAGTCGCGGGACGCCGAACACCGGGGAGCTGTTTTTT.